The entry below gives a single T cell receptor beta chain sequence along with its context. Profiled with immunoSEQ multiplex PCR; TCRdb holds only in-frame clones, not every one. The sample contains around 100,000 clones, about 80% of which appear only once. This specimen comes from a study of blood T cell repertoires in COVID-19. Study at large: Nucleic acid was either cDNA or gDNA, and it came from T cells, B-cell-depleted T cells, or PBMCs.

Germline CDR1 is SGDLS and CDR2 is YYNGEE. The CDR3 is 13 amino acids. V was cut by 7 bases and J by 0 bases, with 10 bases left in between. The source material was peripheral blood. The TCR comes from a woman in her sixties or seventies with acute or convalescent COVID-19. The chain is built from TRBV9 and TRBJ1-1; maybe TRBD1 (5 bases). The chain's CDR3 is CASDGGMNTEAFF. DNA for the CDR3: TGTGCCAGCGACGGGGGAATGAACACTGAAGCTTTCTTT. The entire variable domain, with the rest obtained from reference TRBV9 and TRBJ1-1, is as follows: DSGVTQTPKHLITATGQRVTLRCSPRSGDLSVYWYQQSLDQGLQFLIQYYNGEERAKGNILERFSAQQFPDLHSELNLSSLELGDSALYFCASDGGMNTEAFFGQGTRLTVV.